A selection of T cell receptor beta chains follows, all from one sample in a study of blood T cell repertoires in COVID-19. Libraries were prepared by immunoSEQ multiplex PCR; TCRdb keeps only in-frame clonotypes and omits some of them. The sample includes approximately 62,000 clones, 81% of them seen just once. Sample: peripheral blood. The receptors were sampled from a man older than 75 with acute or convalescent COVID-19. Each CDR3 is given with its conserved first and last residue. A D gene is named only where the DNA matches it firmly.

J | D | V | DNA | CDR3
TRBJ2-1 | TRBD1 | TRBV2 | TGTGCCAGCAGTGAAAGGGGACAGGCCTACAATGAGCAGTTCTTC | CASSERGQAYNEQFF
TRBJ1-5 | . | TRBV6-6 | TGTGCCAGCAGTTACTCACCAGGGGTTTCCAATCAGCCCCAGCATTTT | CASSYSPGVSNQPQHF
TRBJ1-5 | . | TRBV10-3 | TGTGCCATCAGTGAAGGAGACCCCGATCAGCCCCAGCATTTT | CAISEGDPDQPQHF
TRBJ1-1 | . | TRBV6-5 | TGTGCCAGCAGTCCGCAGGGGACTGAAGCTTTCTTT | CASSPQGTEAFF
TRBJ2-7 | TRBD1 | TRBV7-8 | TGTGCCAGCAGCGCACGGACAGGGTGGGATTACGAGCAGTACTTC | CASSARTGWDYEQYF
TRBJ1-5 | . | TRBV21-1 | TGTGCCAGCAGCCCCCACAGGGGGTTGAGCAATCAGCCCCAGCATTTT | CASSPHRGLSNQPQHF
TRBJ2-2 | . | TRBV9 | TGTGCCAGCAGCGTAAGATGGGGGGAGGAGCTGTTTTTT | CASSVRWGEELFF
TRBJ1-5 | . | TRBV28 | TGTGCCAGCAGTTCTCCAGGGTCCCCTAGCAATCAGCCCCAGCATTTT | CASSSPGSPSNQPQHF
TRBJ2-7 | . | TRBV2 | TGTGCCAGCAGTGAATATCAGGGGACCACCTACGAGCAGTACTTC | CASSEYQGTTYEQYF
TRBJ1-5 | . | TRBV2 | TGTGCCAGCACCCCAGGAGGGCAGCCCCAGCATTTT | CASTPGGQPQHF